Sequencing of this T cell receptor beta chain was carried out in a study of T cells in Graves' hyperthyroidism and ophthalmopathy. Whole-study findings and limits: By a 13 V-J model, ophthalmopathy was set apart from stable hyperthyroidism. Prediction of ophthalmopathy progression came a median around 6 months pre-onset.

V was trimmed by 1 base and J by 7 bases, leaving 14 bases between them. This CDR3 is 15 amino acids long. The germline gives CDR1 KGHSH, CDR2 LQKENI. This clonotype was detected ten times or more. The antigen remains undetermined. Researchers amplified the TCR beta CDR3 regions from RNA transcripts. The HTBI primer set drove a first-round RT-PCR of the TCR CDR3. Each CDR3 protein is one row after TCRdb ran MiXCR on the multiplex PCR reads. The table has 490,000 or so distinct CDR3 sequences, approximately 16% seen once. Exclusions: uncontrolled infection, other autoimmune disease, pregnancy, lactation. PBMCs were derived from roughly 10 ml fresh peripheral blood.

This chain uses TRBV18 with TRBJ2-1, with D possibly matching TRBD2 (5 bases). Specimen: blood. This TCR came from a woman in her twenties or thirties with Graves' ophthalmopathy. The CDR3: CASSPLGLAPNEQFF. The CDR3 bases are TGTGCCAGCTCACCACTCGGGTTAGCGCCGAATGAGCAGTTCTTC. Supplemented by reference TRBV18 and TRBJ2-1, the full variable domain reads NAGVMQNPRHLVRRRGQEARLRCSPMKGHSHVYWYRQLPEEGLKFMVYLQKENIIDESGMPKERFSAEFPKEGPSILRIQQVVRGDSAAYFCASSPLGLAPNEQFFGPGTRLTVL.